A selection of T cell receptor beta chains follows, all from one sample in a study of T cell changes during pregnancy in multiple sclerosis. Profiling relied on immunoSEQ multiplex PCR, and the TCRdb table lists in-frame clones only, not all of them. Among under 85,000 clones listed, about nine tenths were seen once. Material: CD4+ T cells from peripheral blood mononuclear cells, obtained in the second trimester of pregnancy. These receptors were obtained from a female donor with multiple sclerosis, enrolled in a pregnancy study. The CDR3 runs from the conserved cysteine through the conserved F or W. The D gene is left open where the match is weak. Expanded clones are given a class, and other clones once, few, many or no size at all.

.	TRBV7-2	TRBJ1-5	.	CASSPTGNNQPQHF	TGTGCCAGCAGCCCGACAGGAAACAATCAGCCCCAGCATTTT
.	TRBV18	TRBJ2-7	TRBD1	CASSQGAQSYEQYF	TGTGCCAGCTCACAGGGGGCGCAATCCTACGAGCAGTACTTC
.	TRBV6-1	TRBJ2-3	.	CASSESGDTQYF	TGTGCCAGCAGTGAGAGTGGAGATACGCAGTATTTT
.	TRBV29-1	TRBJ2-4	TRBD1	CIYPFDREHIQYF	TGCATCTATCCTTTTGACAGGGAACACATTCAGTACTTC
.	TRBV2	TRBJ1-4	.	CASRDSLNEKLFF	TGTGCCAGCAGGGACAGCCTTAATGAAAAACTGTTTTTT
.	TRBV5-1	TRBJ2-5	TRBD2	CASSWGLAGETQYF	TGCGCCAGCAGCTGGGGACTAGCGGGGGAGACCCAGTACTTC
many	TRBV6-5	TRBJ2-2	.	CASRSSSTGELFF	TGTGCCAGCAGATCCTCGAGCACCGGGGAGCTGTTTTTT
.	TRBV6-4	TRBJ2-6	TRBD2	CASSDGGAGANVLTF	TGTGCCAGCAGTGACGGGGGGGCTGGGGCCAACGTCCTGACTTTC
.	TRBV7-8	TRBJ2-7	.	CASSLRGVGSMGIEQYF	TGTGCCAGCAGCTTACGGGGCGTCGGGAGCATGGGAATCGAGCAGTACTTC
.	TRBV5-4	TRBJ2-2	TRBD1	CASSLATGATGELFF	TGTGCCAGCAGCTTGGCGACAGGGGCCACCGGGGAGCTGTTTTTT
few	TRBV7-9	TRBJ1-1	.	CASSLRTAGDTEAFF	TGTGCCAGCAGCTTACGGACAGCAGGCGACACTGAAGCTTTCTTT
.	TRBV4-2	TRBJ2-4	TRBD1	CASSLKLTGDKNIQYF	TGTGCCAGCAGCCTTAAACTGACAGGGGACAAAAACATTCAGTACTTC
.	TRBV7-3	TRBJ2-5	TRBD1	CASSPGTGVETQYF	TGTGCCAGCAGCCCCGGGACAGGGGTGGAGACCCAGTACTTC
few	TRBV16	TRBJ1-2	.	CASSQSASGNYGYTF	TGTGCCAGCAGCCAATCGGCCAGTGGTAACTATGGCTACACCTTC
.	TRBV7-9	TRBJ2-2	.	CASSEPITGELFF	TGTGCCAGCAGCGAGCCTATCACCGGGGAGCTGTTTTTT
few	TRBV7-8	TRBJ1-4	.	CASSLRLGNEKLFF	TGTGCCAGCAGCTTACGACTAGGAAATGAAAAACTGTTTTTT
.	TRBV2	TRBJ2-3	TRBD2	CASTRLAGNTDTQYF	TGTGCCAGCACTAGACTAGCGGGAAACACAGATACGCAGTATTTT
.	TRBV7-3	TRBJ2-1	TRBD2	CASSLTFTSGGEQFF	TGTGCCAGCAGCTTAACGTTCACCTCCGGGGGGGAGCAGTTCTTC
.	TRBV5-1	TRBJ2-5	TRBD2	CASSLATRGGGETQYF	TGCGCCAGCAGCTTGGCCACGCGGGGGGGCGGAGAGACCCAGTACTTC
.	TRBV7-9	TRBJ1-1	TRBD1	CASSLRGRDTEAFF	TGTGCCAGCAGCTTAAGGGGGCGGGACACTGAAGCTTTCTTT
.	TRBV15	TRBJ2-7	.	CATRRTYENEQYF	TGTGCCACCAGAAGGACATATGAGAACGAGCAGTACTTC
.	TRBV27	TRBJ2-7	TRBD1	CASSAVRDRVQYF	TGTGCCAGCAGTGCGGTCCGGGACAGGGTGCAGTACTTC
.	TRBV7-2	TRBJ1-2	.	CASSDGRGRGYGYTF	TGTGCCAGCAGCGACGGCCGGGGAAGAGGCTATGGCTACACCTTC
.	TRBV6-4	TRBJ2-2	.	CASSVLPGAGELFF	TGTGCCAGCAGCGTTCTTCCGGGAGCCGGGGAGCTGTTTTTT
.	TRBV19	TRBJ2-2	.	CASLGVRRAGELFF	TGTGCCAGTCTAGGGGTTCGTCGCGCCGGGGAGCTGTTTTTT
.	TRBV18	TRBJ2-2	TRBD1	CASSPPTGVNTGELFF	TGTGCCAGCTCACCACCGACAGGGGTAAACACCGGGGAGCTGTTTTTT
once	TRBV11-3	TRBJ2-5	TRBD2	CASSLAGSGHQETQYF	TGTGCCAGCAGCTTAGCAGGTAGCGGGCACCAAGAGACCCAGTACTTC
.	TRBV6-1	TRBJ2-7	TRBD2	CAIHRTSGAGEQYF	TGTGCCATCCATCGGACTAGCGGGGCGGGGGAGCAGTACTTC
once	TRBV5-6	TRBJ1-1	TRBD1	CASSLGWTGDNVFF	TGTGCCAGCAGCTTGGGTTGGACAGGGGACAATGTTTTCTTT
.	TRBV5-4	TRBJ1-2	.	CASSGITDTNYGYTF	TGTGCCAGCAGCGGCATTACCGATACTAACTATGGCTACACCTTC
.	TRBV11-2	TRBJ2-5	.	CASSPLRGGLTKETQYF	TGTGCCAGCAGCCCACTCAGGGGTGGTTTAACGAAAGAGACCCAGTACTTC
.	TRBV28	TRBJ2-1	TRBD2	CSTSAYNEQFF	TGTTCTACTAGCGCCTACAATGAGCAGTTCTTC
.	TRBV7-2	TRBJ2-7	TRBD2	CASSLSVGLAGAYEQYF	TGTGCCAGCAGCTTAAGCGTCGGGCTAGCGGGAGCCTACGAGCAGTACTTC
.	TRBV5-1	TRBJ1-4	TRBD1	CASSFTTGGLEKLFF	TGCGCCAGCAGCTTCACAACAGGGGGCCTCGAAAAACTGTTTTTT
.	TRBV15	TRBJ2-7	.	CATSRDRPGLSNYEQYF	TGTGCCACCAGCAGAGACCGCCCGGGACTTTCGAACTACGAGCAGTACTTC
.	TRBV7-9	TRBJ2-7	TRBD2	CASSSPGLAGIRLAYEQYF	TGTGCCAGCAGCAGCCCAGGACTAGCGGGAATTCGTCTGGCGTACGAGCAGTACTTC
.	TRBV12-5	TRBJ1-2	TRBD1	CASGLDRGIAYGYTF	TGTGCTAGTGGTTTGGACAGGGGGATCGCTTATGGCTACACCTTC
.	TRBV4-2	TRBJ2-2	TRBD1	CASSQGATGETGELFF	TGTGCCAGCAGCCAAGGAGCGACAGGGGAAACCGGGGAGCTGTTTTTT
.	TRBV4-3	TRBJ2-3	.	CASSLAQGSTDTQYF	TGCGCCAGCAGCCTAGCCCAGGGTTCAACAGATACGCAGTATTTT
.	TRBV5-4	TRBJ2-1	.	CASSWKAAGDNEQFF	TGTGCCAGCAGCTGGAAGGCTGCGGGCGACAATGAGCAGTTCTTC
.	TRBV2	TRBJ2-1	.	CASTGNEQFF	TGTGCCAGCACCGGGAATGAGCAGTTCTTC
.	TRBV10-3	TRBJ2-3	TRBD2	CAISLFSGTRMADTQYF	TGTGCCATCTCCCTCTTTAGCGGGACAAGGATGGCAGATACGCAGTATTTT
.	TRBV19	TRBJ1-1	.	CASSIGPGWNTEAFF	TGTGCCAGTAGTATTGGTCCAGGATGGAACACTGAAGCTTTCTTT
.	TRBV5-6	TRBJ1-2	.	CASSLGALNYGYTF	TGTGCCAGCAGCTTGGGGGCCTTAAACTATGGCTACACCTTC
.	TRBV7-9	TRBJ1-6	.	CASRLIGGIANSPLHF	TGTGCCAGCAGACTTATCGGGGGTATCGCGAATTCACCCCTCCACTTT
.	TRBV7-6	TRBJ1-1	.	CASSQGGSEAFF	TGTGCCAGCAGTCAGGGAGGGTCAGAAGCTTTCTTT
.	TRBV4-3	TRBJ2-1	.	CASSQQPGLYNEQFF	TGCGCCAGCAGCCAACAGCCGGGACTCTACAATGAGCAGTTCTTC
.	TRBV27	TRBJ1-4	.	CASSLWQGNEKLFF	TGTGCCAGCAGTTTGTGGCAGGGGAATGAAAAACTGTTTTTT
once	TRBV18	TRBJ1-1	TRBD1	CASSQTHDRGRRTEAFF	TGTGCCAGCTCACAAACTCACGACAGGGGGCGAAGGACTGAAGCTTTCTTT
few	TRBV18	TRBJ1-5	.	CASSHREGGNQPQHF	TGTGCCAGCTCACATAGGGAGGGAGGCAATCAGCCCCAGCATTTT
.	TRBV11-2	TRBJ1-5	.	CASSAGLSNQPQHF	TGTGCCAGCAGCGCGGGACTTAGCAATCAGCCCCAGCATTTT
.	TRBV7-2	TRBJ2-4	.	CASSPGRGIGKNIQYF	TGTGCCAGCAGCCCAGGCCGGGGAATTGGCAAAAACATTCAGTACTTC
.	TRBV19	TRBJ2-3	.	CASSPHSGWIPSTDTQYF	TGTGCCAGTAGCCCCCACAGCGGGTGGATACCTAGCACAGATACGCAGTATTTT
.	TRBV7-2	TRBJ1-1	.	CASSLKGGNAEAFF	TGTGCCAGCAGCTTGAAGGGGGGGAACGCTGAAGCTTTCTTT
.	TRBV4-2	TRBJ1-1	TRBD1	CASSQQGANTEAFF	TGTGCCAGCAGCCAACAGGGGGCAAACACTGAAGCTTTCTTT